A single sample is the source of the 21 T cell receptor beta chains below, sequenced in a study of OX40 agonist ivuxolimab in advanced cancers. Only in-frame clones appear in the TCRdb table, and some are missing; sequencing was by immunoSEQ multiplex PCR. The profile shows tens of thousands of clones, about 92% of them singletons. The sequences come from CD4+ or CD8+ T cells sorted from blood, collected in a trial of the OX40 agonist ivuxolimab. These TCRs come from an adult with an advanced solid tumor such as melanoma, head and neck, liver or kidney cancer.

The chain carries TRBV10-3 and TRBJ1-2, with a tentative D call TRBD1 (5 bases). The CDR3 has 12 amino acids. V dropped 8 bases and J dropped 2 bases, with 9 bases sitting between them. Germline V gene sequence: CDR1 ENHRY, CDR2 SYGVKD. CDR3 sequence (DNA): TGTGCCATCGGCCGGGACAACTATGGCTACACCTTC. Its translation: CAIGRDNYGYTF.

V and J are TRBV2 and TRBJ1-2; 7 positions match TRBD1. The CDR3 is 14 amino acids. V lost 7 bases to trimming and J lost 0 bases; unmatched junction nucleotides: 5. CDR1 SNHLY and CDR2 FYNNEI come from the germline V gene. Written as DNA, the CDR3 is TGTGCCAGCAAGAACAGGGGCTCTAACTATGGCTACACCTTC. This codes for CASKNRGSNYGYTF.

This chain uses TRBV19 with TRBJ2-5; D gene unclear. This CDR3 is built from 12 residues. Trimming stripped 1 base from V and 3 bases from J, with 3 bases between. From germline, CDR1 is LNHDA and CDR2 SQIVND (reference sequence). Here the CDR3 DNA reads TGTGCCAGTAGTATAGGGAAAGAGACCCAGTACTTC. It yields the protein CASSIGKETQYF.

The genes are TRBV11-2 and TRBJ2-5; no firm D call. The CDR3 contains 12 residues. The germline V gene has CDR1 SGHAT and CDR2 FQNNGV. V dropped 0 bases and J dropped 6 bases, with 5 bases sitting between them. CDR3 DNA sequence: TGTGCCAGCAGCTTAGATATCCAGACCCAGTACTTC. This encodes CASSLDIQTQYF.

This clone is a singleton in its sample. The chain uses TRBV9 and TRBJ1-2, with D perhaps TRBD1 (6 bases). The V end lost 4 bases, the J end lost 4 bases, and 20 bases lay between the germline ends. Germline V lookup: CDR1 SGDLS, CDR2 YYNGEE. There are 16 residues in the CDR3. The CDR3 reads CASSSQQGQLPYGYTF. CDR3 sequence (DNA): TGTGCCAGCAGCTCACAACAGGGTCAGTTGCCCTATGGCTACACCTTC.

The CDR3 DNA reads TGTGCCACCAAGCGGGAACCCACAGATACGCAGTATTTT. It translates to CATKREPTDTQYF. This chain links TRBV10-3 with TRBJ2-3; 7 nucleotides agree with TRBD2. V shed 10 bases and J 2 bases; nucleotides not matched to a gene: 6. Germline values: CDR1 ENHRY, CDR2 SYGVKD. This CDR3 comprises 13 residues.

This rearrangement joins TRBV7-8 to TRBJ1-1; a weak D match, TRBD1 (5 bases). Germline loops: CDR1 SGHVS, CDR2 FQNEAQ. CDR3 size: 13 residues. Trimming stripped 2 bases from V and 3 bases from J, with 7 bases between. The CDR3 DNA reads TGTGCCAGCAGCTTAAGAGGGGACACTGAAGCTTTCTTT. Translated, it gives CASSLRGDTEAFF.

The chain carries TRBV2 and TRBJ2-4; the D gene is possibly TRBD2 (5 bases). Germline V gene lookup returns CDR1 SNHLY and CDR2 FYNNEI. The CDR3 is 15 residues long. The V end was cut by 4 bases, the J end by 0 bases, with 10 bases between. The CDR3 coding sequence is TGTGCCAGCAGTGGGACTTCCCTAGCCAAAAACATTCAGTACTTC. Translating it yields CASSGTSLAKNIQYF.

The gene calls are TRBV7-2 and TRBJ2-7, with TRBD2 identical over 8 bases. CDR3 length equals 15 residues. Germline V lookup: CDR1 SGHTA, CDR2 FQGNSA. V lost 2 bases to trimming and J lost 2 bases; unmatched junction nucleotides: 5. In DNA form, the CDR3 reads TGTGCCAGCAGCTTATCAGCGGGAGTGGCCTACGAGCAGTACTTC. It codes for CASSLSAGVAYEQYF.

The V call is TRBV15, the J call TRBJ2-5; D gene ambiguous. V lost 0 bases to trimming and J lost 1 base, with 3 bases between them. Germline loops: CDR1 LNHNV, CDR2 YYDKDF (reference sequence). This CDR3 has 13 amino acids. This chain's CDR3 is CATSRDVQETQYF. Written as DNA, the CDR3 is TGTGCCACCAGCAGAGACGTCCAAGAGACCCAGTACTTC.

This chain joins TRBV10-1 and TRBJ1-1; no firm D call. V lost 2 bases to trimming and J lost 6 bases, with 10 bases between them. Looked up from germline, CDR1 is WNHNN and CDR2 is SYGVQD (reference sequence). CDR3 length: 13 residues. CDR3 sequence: CASSEGSIAEAFF. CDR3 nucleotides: TGCGCCAGCAGTGAGGGCAGTATAGCTGAAGCTTTCTTT.

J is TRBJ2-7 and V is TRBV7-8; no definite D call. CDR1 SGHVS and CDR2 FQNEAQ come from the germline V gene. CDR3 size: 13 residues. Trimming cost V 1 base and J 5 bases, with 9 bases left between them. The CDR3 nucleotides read TGTGCCAGCAGCTTAGACAACAGAGACGAGCAGTACTTC. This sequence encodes CASSLDNRDEQYF.

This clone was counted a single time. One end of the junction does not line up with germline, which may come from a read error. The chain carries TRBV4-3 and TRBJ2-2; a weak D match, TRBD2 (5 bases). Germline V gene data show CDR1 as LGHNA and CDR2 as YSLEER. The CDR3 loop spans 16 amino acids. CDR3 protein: CAGSQGSGVDTGELFF. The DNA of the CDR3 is TGCGCCGGCAGCCAAGGTTCCGGGGTGGACACCGGGGAGCTGTTTTTT.

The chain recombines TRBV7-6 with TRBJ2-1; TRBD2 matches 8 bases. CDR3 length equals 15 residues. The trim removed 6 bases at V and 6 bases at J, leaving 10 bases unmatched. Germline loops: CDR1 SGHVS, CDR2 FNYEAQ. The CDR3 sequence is CASSLGTSLSNEQFF. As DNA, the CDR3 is TGTGCCAGCAGTCTCGGGACTAGTCTGTCCAATGAGCAGTTCTTC.

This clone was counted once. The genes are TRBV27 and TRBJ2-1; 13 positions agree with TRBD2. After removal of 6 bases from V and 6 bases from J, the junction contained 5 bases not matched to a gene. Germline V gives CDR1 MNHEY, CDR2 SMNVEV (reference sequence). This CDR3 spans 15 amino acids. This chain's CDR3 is CASRSGTSGTNEQFF. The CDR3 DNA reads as TGTGCCAGCAGATCCGGGACTAGCGGGACCAATGAGCAGTTCTTC.

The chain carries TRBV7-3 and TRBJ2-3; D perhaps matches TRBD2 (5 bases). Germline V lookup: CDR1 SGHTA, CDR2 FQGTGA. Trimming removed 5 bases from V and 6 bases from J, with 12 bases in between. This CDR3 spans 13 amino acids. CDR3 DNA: TGTGCCAGCAGCCCACAGAGAGGGGATACGCAGTATTTT. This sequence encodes CASSPQRGDTQYF.

The CDR3 loop reads CSADEGGGNTIYF. The CDR3 region has the DNA TGCAGCGCCGACGAGGGAGGAGGAAACACCATATATTTT. V is TRBV29-1 and J is TRBJ1-3; the D is unclear. The CDR3 runs to 13 residues. Germline V gene lookup returns CDR1 SQVTM and CDR2 ANQGSEA. V was cut by 7 bases and J by 4 bases, with 14 bases left in between.

The CDR3 loop reads CSASKETQYF. DNA for the CDR3: TGCAGTGCTAGTAAAGAGACCCAGTACTTC. The chain links TRBV20-1 to TRBJ2-5; no definite D call. V was trimmed by 3 bases and J by 3 bases, leaving 2 bases between them. Germline values: CDR1 DFQATT, CDR2 SNEGSKA (reference sequence). CDR3 length: 10 residues.

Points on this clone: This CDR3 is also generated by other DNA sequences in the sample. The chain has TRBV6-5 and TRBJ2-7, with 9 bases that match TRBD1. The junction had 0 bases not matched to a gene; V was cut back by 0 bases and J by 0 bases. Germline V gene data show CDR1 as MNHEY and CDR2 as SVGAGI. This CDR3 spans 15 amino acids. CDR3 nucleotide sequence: TGTGCCAGCAGTTACTCGGACAGGGGCTCCTACGAGCAGTACTTC. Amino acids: CASSYSDRGSYEQYF.

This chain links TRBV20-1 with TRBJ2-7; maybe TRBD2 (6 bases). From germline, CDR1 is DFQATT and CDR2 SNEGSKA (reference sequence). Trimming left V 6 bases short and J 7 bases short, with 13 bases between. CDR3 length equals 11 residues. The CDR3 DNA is TGCAGTGCCCAACACGGGGGAGAGCAGTACTTC. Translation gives CSAQHGGEQYF.

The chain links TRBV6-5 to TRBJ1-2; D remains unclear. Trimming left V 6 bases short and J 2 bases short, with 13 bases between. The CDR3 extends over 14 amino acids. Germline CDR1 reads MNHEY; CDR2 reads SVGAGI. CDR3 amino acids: CASREDGLNYGYTF. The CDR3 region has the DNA TGTGCCAGCAGAGAGGACGGACTAAACTATGGCTACACCTTC.